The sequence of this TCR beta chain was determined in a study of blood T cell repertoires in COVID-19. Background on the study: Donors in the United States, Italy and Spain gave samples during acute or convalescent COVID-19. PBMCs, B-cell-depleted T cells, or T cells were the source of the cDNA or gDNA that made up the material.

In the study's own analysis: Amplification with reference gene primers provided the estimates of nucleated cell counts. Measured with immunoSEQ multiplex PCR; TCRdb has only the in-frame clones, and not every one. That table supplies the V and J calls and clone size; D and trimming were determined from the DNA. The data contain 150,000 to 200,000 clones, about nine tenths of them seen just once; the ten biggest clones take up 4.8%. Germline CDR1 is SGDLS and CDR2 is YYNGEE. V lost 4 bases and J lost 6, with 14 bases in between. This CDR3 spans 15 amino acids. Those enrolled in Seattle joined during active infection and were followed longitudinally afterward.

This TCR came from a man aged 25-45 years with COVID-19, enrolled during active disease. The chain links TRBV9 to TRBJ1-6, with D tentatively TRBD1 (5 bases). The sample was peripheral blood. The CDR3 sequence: CASSPNQGSNSPLHF. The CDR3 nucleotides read TGTGCCAGCAGCCCTAACCAGGGATCTAATTCACCCCTCCACTTT.